These 10 T cell receptor beta chains were all obtained from the same sample, sequenced in a study of blood T cell repertoires in COVID-19. Using immunoSEQ multiplex PCR, the repertoire was profiled, and TCRdb retains in-frame clones only, with some absent. This sample has hundreds of thousands of clones, with about 86% found just once. Material for sequencing was PBMCs or T cells enriched from blood (not recorded which). The receptors stem from a man younger than 40 with acute COVID-19.

This clone was seen once. This sequence joins TRBV27 and TRBJ2-1; TRBD2 might be the D (5 bases). The CDR3 totals 14 residues. Per germline, CDR1 MNHEY and CDR2 SMNVEV (reference sequence). Trimming took 5 bases from V and 8 from J, leaving 16 bases between them. The CDR3 reads CASSPLPMRDEQFF. CDR3 nucleotide sequence: TGTGCCAGCAGTCCCCTCCCAATGCGGGATGAGCAGTTCTTC.

The J gene is TRBJ2-5, the V gene TRBV28, with D possibly TRBD2 on 5 matching bases. Trimming stripped 5 bases from V and 14 bases from J, with 18 bases between. Germline V CDR1 and CDR2: MDHEN, SYDVKM. This CDR3 has 12 amino acids. CDR3 nucleotide sequence: TGTGCCAGCAGTCCCCGCGAGAGGGCGGCATACTTC. This encodes CASSPRERAAYF.

This clone was counted only a few times. This sequence joins TRBV6-1 and TRBJ1-1; D not resolved. CDR3 length equals 14 residues. Germline V gene sequence: CDR1 MNHNS, CDR2 SASEGT. Trimming took off 3 bases at V and 1 base at J, with 9 bases between the two ends. CDR3: CASSDLEGNTEAFF. As DNA, the CDR3 is TGTGCCAGCAGTGATTTGGAGGGGAACACTGAAGCTTTCTTT.

This sequence joins TRBV7-7 and TRBJ1-1; possibly TRBD1 for D (5 bases). Germline lookup yields CDR1 SSHAT and CDR2 FNYEAQ (reference sequence). Trimming took off 5 bases at V and 1 base at J, with 8 bases between the two ends. This CDR3 contains 13 residues. The CDR3 spells CASSKTGNTEAFF. The CDR3 DNA is TGTGCCAGCAGCAAAACAGGGAACACTGAAGCTTTCTTT.

The chain has TRBV20-1 and TRBJ2-4, with 8 bases identical to TRBD1. J gave up 6 bases and V 3 bases, and 13 bases lay outside the gene matches. The length of the CDR3 is 16 residues. From germline, CDR1 is DFQATT and CDR2 SNEGSKA (reference sequence). This CDR3 reads CSASLMAGGVGNIQYF. The CDR3, as DNA: TGCAGTGCTAGTTTGATGGCAGGGGGCGTCGGAAACATTCAGTACTTC.

The chain is built from TRBV28 and TRBJ2-6, with a possible D match to TRBD1 (5 bases). Trimming removed 6 bases at V and 0 bases at J, with 18 bases between. The CDR3 sequence is 18 residues long. The germline gives CDR1 MDHEN, CDR2 SYDVKM. CDR3 amino acids: CASRDPVGPRSGANVLTF. The CDR3 DNA reads as TGTGCCAGCAGGGACCCCGTGGGGCCCCGCTCTGGGGCCAACGTCCTGACTTTC.

This chain joins TRBV7-9 and TRBJ2-7; 8 positions match TRBD2. V gave up 5 bases and J gave up 5 bases; unmatched junction bases: 8. Germline V gene sequence: CDR1 SEHNR, CDR2 FQNEAQ (reference sequence). The CDR3 is 14 residues long. As DNA, the CDR3 is TGTGCCAGCAGCAGCCGGGGGGGCTCGGACGAGCAGTACGTC. This gives the protein CASSSRGGSDEQYV.

The chain joins TRBV6-5 to TRBJ1-1, with 9 bases matching TRBD1. Germline CDR1 MNHEY, CDR2 SVGAGI. V shed 6 bases, J shed 10 bases, and the junction held 15 bases outside the gene matches. This CDR3 contains 15 residues. The CDR3 coding sequence is TGTGCCAGCAGAACAACCAGAATCCGGACAGGGGCAGCTTTCTTT. Translation: CASRTTRIRTGAAFF.

The table lists this clone with a few counts. The chain recombines TRBV12-3 or TRBV12-4 with TRBJ1-2, with 10 bases lining up with TRBD1. V shed 6 bases, J shed 6 bases, and the junction held 4 bases outside the gene matches. This CDR3 has 13 residues. CDR3 region: CASRTGGANGYTF. CDR3 nucleotides: TGTGCCAGCAGGACAGGGGGCGCCAATGGCTACACCTTC.

Only one count was recorded for this clone. V gene TRBV28 combines with J gene TRBJ2-1; 12 bases fit TRBD1. This CDR3 has 16 amino acids. V dropped 0 bases and J dropped 9; count of bases not matched to a gene: 6. Germline values: CDR1 MDHEN, CDR2 SYDVKM. The CDR3 DNA follows: TGTGCCAGCAGTTTATGGTGGGGACAGGGGGCAGGTGAGCAGTTCTTC. Encoded protein: CASSLWWGQGAGEQFF.